This TCR beta chain originates from a study of shared clonotypes between healthy human individuals. Study-wide background: Per donor, three plates held CD4 naive cells, three held CD4 memory, two held CD8 naive and one held CD8 memory.

A note on this clone: Its antigen remains unknown.

Several immunoSEQ 96-well plates shared each subset's DNA, each plate a replicate. Libraries were prepared by immunoSEQ multiplex PCR; TCRdb keeps only in-frame clonotypes and omits some of them. The table lists hundreds of thousands of clones, 74% of them singletons. Regarding the study as a whole: Although depth was large, rarefaction showed that sequencing of the sorted subsets was incomplete. Generation probabilities were higher for clonotypes shared across all four sorted-subset donors than for unshared ones.

Germline values: CDR1 SGHRS, CDR2 YFSETQ. The CDR3 sequence is 14 residues long. V was shortened by 0 bases and J by 4 bases, with 7 bases between the two germline ends. The V and J genes are TRBV5-1 and TRBJ2-2; D gene uncertain. Material for sequencing was memory CD4+ T cells sorted from blood. The subset denotes: CD45RA-negative fraction. The clonotype originates from a young woman in good health. DNA for the CDR3: TGCGCCAGCAGCTTGGAGTCCCCCACCGGGGAGCTGTTTTTT. Translation: CASSLESPTGELFF.